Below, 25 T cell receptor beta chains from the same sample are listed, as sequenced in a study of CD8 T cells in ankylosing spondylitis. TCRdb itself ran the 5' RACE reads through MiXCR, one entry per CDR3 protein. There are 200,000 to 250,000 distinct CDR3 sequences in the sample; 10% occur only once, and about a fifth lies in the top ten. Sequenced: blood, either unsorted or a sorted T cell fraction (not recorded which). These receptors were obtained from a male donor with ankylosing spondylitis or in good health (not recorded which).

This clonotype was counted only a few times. This CDR3 is CASSPGLGMNYEQYF. Here the CDR3 DNA reads TGTGCCAGTAGTCCGGGACTAGGAATGAACTACGAGCAGTACTTC. The chain carries TRBV19 and TRBJ2-7; 8 bases agree with TRBD2. This CDR3 is built from 15 residues. Unmatched junction bases numbered 9, after V lost 5 bases and J lost 3 bases. CDR1 is LNHDA, CDR2 SQIVND, per germline (reference sequence).

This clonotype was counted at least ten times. The CDR3 loop is CASSSGTDREYF. The CDR3 DNA follows: TGTGCCAGCAGCTCGGGAACCGACAGGGAGTACTTC. The chain couples TRBV7-9 to TRBJ2-7, with TRBD1 matching 7 bases. CDR1 SEHNR and CDR2 FQNEAQ come from the germline V gene (reference sequence). J was trimmed by 11 bases and V by 4 bases; bases with no gene match: 8. CDR3 length: 12 amino acids.

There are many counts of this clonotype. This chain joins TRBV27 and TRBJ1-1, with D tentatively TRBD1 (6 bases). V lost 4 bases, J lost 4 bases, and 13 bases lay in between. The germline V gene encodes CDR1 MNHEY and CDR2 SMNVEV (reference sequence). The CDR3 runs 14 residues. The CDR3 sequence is CASSSLTGLTEAFF. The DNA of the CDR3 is TGTGCCAGCAGTTCACTTACAGGGCTCACTGAAGCTTTCTTT.

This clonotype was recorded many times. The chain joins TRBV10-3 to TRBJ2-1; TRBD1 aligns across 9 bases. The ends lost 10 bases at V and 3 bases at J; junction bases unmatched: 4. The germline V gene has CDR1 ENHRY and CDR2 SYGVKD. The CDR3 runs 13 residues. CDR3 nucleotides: TGTGCCAGCCGGACAGGGGACTACAATGAGCAGTTCTTC. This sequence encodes CASRTGDYNEQFF.

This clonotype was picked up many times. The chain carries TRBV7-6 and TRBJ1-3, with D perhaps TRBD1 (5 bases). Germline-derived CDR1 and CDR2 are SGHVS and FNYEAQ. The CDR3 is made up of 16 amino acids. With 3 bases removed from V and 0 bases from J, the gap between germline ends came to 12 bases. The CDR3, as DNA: TGTGCCAGCAGCTTTACCGGGACGCACTCTGGAAACACCATATATTTT. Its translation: CASSFTGTHSGNTIYF.

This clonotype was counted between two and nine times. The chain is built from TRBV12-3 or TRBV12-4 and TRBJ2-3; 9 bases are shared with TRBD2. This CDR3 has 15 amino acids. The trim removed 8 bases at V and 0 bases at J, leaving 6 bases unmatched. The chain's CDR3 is CASQLSGGSTDTQYF. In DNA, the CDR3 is TGTGCCAGCCAACTTAGCGGGGGCAGCACAGATACGCAGTATTTT.

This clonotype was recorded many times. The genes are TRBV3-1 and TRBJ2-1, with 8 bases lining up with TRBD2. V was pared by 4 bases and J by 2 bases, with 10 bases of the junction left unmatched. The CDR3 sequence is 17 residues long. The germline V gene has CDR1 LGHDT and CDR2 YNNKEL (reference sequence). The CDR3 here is CASSLRGGGITYNEQFF. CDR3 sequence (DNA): TGTGCCAGCAGCCTACGAGGCGGGGGGATTACCTACAATGAGCAGTTCTTC.

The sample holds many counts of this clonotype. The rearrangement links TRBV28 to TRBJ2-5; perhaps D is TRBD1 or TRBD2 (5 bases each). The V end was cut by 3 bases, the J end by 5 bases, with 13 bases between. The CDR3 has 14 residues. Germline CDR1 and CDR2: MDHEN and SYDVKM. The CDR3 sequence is CASSFVGVRETQYF. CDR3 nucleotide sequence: TGTGCCAGCAGTTTTGTGGGGGTTCGGGAGACCCAGTACTTC.

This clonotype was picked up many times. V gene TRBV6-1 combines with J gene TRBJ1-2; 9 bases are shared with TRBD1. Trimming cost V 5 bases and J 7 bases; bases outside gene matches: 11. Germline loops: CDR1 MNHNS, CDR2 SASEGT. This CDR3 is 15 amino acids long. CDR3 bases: TGTGCCAGCAGTCCGCCGGGACAGGGAAAAGGTGGCTACACCTTC. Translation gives CASSPPGQGKGGYTF.

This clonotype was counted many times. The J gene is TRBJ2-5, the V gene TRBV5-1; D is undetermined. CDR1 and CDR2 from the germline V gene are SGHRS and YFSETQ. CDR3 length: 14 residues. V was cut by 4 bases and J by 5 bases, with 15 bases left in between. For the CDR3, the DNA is TGCGCCAGCAGCGGATCTCGGCCAGGCGAGACCCAGTACTTC. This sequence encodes CASSGSRPGETQYF.

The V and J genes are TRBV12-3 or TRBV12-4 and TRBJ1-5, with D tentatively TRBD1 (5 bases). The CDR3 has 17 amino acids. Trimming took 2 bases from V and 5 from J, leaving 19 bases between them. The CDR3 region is CASSLRMALVGDQPQHF. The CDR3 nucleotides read TGTGCCAGCAGTTTAAGGATGGCGTTAGTAGGGGATCAGCCCCAGCATTTT.

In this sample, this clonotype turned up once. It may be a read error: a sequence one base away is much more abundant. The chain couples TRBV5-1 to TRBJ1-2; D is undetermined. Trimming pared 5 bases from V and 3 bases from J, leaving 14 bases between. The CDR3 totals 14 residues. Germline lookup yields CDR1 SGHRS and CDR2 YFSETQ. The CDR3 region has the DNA TGCGCCAGCAGGTCCGTGATAGGCGACTATGGCTACACCTTC. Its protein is CASRSVIGDYGYTF.

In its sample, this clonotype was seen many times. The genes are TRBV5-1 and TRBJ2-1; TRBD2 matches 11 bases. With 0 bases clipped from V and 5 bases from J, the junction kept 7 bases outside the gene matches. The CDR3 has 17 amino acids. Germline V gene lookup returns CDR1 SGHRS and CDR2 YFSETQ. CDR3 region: CASSLVASGGSDNEQFF. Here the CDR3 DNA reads TGCGCCAGCAGCTTGGTAGCTAGCGGGGGGAGTGACAATGAGCAGTTCTTC.

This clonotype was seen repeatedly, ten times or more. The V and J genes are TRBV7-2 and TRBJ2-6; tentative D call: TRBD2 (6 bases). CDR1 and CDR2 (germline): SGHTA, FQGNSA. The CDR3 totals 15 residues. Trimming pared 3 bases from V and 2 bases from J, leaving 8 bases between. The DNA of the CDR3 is TGTGCCAGCAGCTTCGCGGGGACTGGGGCCAACGTCCTGACTTTC. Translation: CASSFAGTGANVLTF.

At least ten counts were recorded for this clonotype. CDR3 sequence: CASRLTSGEAHEQFF. The DNA for the CDR3 is TGTGCCAGCAGATTGACTAGCGGGGAGGCTCATGAGCAGTTCTTC. This chain joins TRBV6-5 and TRBJ2-1, with TRBD2 matching over 11 bases. Losses at the gene ends were 6 bases for V and 8 bases for J; bases not matched to a gene: 9. CDR3 size: 15 residues. From germline, CDR1 is MNHEY and CDR2 SVGAGI.

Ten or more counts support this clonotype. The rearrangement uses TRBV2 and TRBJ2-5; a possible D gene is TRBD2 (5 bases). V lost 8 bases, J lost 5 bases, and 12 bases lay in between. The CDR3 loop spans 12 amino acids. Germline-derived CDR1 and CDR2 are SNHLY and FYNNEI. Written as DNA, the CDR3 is TGTGCCAGCTCCACTAGTGGTGAGACCCAGTACTTC. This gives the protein CASSTSGETQYF.

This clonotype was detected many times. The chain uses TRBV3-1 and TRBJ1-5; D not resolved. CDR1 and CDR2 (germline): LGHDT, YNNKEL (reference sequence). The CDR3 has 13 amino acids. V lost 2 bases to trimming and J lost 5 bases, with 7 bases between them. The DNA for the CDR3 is TGTGCCAGCAGCCAACGGTCTGATCAGCCCCAGCATTTT. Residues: CASSQRSDQPQHF.

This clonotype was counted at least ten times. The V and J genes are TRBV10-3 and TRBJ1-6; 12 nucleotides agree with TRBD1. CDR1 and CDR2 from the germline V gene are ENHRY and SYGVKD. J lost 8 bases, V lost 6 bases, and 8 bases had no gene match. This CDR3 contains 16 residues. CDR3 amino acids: CAIRTTGTGGDSPLHF. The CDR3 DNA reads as TGTGCCATCAGAACGACCGGGACAGGGGGCGATTCACCCCTCCACTTT.

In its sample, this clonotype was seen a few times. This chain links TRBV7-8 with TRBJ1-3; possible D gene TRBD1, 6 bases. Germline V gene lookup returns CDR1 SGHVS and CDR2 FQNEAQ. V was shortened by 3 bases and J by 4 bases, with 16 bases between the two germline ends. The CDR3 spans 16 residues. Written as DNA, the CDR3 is TGTGCCAGCAGCTTGCAGGGGCGTATGGCCGGAAACACCATATATTTT. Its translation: CASSLQGRMAGNTIYF. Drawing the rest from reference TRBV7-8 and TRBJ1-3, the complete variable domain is GAGVSQSPRYKVAKRGQDVALRCDPISGHVSLFWYQQALGQGPEFLTYFQNEAQLDKSGLPSDRFFAERPEGSVSTLKIQRTQQEDSAVYLCASSLQGRMAGNTIYFGEGSWLTVV.

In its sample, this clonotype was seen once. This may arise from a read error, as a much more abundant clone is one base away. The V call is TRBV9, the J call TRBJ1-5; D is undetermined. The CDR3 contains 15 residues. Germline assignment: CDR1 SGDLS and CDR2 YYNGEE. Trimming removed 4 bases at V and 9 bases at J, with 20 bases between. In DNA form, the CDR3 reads TGTGCCAGCAGCCCCTTTCCCGACGGCCATCGGCCCCAGCATTTT. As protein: CASSPFPDGHRPQHF.

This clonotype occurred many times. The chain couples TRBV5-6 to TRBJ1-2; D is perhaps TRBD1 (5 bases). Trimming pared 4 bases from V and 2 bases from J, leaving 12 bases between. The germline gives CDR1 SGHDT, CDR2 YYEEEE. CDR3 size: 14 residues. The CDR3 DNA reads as TGTGCCAGCAGCGGGTCGGGGGGGAACTATGGCTACACCTTC. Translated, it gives CASSGSGGNYGYTF.

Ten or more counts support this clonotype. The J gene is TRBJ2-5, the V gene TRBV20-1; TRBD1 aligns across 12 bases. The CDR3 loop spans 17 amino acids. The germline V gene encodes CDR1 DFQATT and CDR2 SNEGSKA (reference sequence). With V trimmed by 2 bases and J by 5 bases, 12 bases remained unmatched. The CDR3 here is CSARRAGTGGRLETQYF. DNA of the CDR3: TGCAGTGCTAGACGCGCCGGGACAGGGGGCCGGTTGGAGACCCAGTACTTC.

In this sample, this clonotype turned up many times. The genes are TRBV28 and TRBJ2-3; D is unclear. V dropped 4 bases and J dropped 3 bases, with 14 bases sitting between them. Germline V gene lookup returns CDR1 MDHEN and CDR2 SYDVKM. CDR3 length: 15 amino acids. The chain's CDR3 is CASSSLADRTDTQYF. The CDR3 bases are TGTGCCAGCAGTTCCCTGGCAGATAGAACAGATACGCAGTATTTT.

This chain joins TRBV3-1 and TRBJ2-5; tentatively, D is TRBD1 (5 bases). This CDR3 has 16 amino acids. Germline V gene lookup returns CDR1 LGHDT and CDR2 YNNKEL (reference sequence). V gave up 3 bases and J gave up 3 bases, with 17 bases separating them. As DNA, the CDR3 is TGTGCCAGCAGCCATAGTATGGGGCCCGGCAAAGAGACCCAGTACTTC. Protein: CASSHSMGPGKETQYF.

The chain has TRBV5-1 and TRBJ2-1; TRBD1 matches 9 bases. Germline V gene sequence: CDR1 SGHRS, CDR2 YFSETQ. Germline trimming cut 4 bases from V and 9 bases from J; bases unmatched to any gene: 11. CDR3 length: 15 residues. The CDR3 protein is CASSEAGQGTSEQFF. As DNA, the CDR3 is TGCGCCAGCAGCGAGGCGGGACAGGGTACGAGTGAGCAGTTCTTC.